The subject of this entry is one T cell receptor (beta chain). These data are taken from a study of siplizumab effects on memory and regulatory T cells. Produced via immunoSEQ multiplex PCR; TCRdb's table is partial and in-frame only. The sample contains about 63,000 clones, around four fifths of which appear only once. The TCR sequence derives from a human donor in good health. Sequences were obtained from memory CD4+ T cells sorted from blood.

The CDR3 loop is CASSLNRGTYEQYF. The CDR3 bases are TGCGCCAGCAGCTTGAACAGGGGAACCTACGAGCAGTACTTC. V is TRBV5-1 and J is TRBJ2-7; TRBD1 matches at 7 bases. This CDR3 comprises 14 residues. Germline CDR1 is SGHRS and CDR2 is YFSETQ. V was clipped by 1 base and J by 2 bases; unmatched bases: 3.